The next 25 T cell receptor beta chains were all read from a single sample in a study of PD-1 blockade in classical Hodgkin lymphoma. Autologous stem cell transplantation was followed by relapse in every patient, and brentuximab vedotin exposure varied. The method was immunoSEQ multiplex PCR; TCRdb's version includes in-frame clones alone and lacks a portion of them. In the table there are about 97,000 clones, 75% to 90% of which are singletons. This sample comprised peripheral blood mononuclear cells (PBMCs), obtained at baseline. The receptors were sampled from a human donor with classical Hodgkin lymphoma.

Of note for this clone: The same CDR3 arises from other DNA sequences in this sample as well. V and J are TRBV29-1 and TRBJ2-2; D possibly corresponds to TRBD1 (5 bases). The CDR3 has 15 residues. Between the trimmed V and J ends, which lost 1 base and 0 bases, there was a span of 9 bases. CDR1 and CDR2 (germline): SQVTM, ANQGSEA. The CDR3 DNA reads TGCAGCGTTGAAGTCGTGACAGCGAACACCGGGGAGCTGTTTTTT. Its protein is CSVEVVTANTGELFF.

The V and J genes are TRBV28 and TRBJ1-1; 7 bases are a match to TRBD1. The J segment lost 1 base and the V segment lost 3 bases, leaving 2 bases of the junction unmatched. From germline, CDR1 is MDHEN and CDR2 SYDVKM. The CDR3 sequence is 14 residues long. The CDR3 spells CASSLWDRNTEAFF. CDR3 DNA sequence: TGTGCCAGCAGTTTGTGGGACAGGAACACTGAAGCTTTCTTT.

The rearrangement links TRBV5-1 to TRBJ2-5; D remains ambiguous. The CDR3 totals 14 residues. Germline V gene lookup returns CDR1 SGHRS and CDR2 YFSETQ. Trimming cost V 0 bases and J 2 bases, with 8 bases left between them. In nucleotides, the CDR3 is TGCGCCAGCAGCTTGGCTCAGGTACAAGAGACCCAGTACTTC. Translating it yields CASSLAQVQETQYF.

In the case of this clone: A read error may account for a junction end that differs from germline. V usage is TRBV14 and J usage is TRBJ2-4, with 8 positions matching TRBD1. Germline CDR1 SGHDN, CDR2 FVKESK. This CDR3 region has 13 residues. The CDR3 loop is CASSEDRGNIQYF. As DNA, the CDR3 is TGTGCCAGCAGCGAAGACAGGGGAAACATTCAGTACTTC. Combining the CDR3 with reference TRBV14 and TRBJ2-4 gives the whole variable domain EAGVTQFPSHSVIEKGQTVTLRCDPISGHDNLYWYRRVMGKEIKFLLHFVKESKQDESGMPNNRFLAERTGGTYSTLKVQPAELEDSGVYFCASSEDRGNIQYFGAGTRLSVL.

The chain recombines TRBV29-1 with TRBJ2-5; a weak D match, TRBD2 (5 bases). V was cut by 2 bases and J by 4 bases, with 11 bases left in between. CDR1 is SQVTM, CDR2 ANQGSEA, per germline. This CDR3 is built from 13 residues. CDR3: CSVENGAAETQYF. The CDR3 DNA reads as TGCAGCGTTGAAAATGGAGCGGCAGAGACCCAGTACTTC.

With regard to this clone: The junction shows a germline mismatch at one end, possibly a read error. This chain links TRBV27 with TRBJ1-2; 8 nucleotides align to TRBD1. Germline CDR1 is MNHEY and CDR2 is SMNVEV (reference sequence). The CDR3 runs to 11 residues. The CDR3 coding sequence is TGTGCCAGCGGGACAGGCAAATTGGACACATTC. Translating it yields CASGTGKLDTF.

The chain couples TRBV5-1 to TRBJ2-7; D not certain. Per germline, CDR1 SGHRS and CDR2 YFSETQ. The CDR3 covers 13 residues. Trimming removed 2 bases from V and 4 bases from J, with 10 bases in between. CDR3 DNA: TGCGCCAGCAGCTTAGACGGACGTTACGAGCAGTACTTC. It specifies CASSLDGRYEQYF.

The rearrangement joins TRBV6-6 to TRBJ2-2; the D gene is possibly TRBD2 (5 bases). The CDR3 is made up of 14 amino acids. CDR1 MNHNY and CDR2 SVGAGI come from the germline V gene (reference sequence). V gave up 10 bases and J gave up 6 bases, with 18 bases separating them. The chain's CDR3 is CATAMIVGAGELFF. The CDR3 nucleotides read TGTGCCACCGCCATGATCGTCGGGGCCGGGGAGCTGTTTTTT.

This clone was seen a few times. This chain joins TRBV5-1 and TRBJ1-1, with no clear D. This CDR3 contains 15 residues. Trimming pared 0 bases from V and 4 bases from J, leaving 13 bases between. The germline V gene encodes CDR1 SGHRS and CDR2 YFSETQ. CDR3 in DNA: TGCGCCAGCAGCTTGGGGGCAGGACTTCTCACTGAAGCTTTCTTT. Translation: CASSLGAGLLTEAFF.

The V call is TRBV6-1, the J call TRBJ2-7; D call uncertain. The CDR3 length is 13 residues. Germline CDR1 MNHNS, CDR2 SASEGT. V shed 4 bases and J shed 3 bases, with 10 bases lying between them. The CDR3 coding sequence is TGTGCCAGCAGTGGACCCCAGATCTACGAGCAGTACTTC. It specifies CASSGPQIYEQYF.

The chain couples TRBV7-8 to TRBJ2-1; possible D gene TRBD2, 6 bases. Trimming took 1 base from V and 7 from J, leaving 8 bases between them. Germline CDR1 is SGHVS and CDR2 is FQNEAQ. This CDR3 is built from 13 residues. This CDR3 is CASSLELANEQFF. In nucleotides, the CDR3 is TGTGCCAGCAGCTTAGAACTAGCAAATGAGCAGTTCTTC.

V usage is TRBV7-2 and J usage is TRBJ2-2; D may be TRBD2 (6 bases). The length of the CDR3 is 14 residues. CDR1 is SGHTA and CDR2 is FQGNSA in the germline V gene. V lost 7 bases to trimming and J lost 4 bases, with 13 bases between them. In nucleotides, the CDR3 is TGTGCCAGCATCCGACGGGGAGGCACCGGGGAGCTGTTTTTT. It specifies CASIRRGGTGELFF.

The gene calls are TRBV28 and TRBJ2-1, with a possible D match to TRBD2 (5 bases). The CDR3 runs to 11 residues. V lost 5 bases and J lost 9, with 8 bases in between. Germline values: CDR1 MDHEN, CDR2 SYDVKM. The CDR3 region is CASSTRTEQFF. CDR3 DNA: TGTGCCAGCAGTACTAGGACTGAGCAGTTCTTC.

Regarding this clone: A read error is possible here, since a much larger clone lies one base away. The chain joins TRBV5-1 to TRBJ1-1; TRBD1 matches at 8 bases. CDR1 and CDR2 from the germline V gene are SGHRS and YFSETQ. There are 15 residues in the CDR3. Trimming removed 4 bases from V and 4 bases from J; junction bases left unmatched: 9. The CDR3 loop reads CASSPDRVARTEAFF. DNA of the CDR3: TGCGCCAGCAGCCCGGACAGGGTTGCGCGCACTGAAGCTTTCTTT.

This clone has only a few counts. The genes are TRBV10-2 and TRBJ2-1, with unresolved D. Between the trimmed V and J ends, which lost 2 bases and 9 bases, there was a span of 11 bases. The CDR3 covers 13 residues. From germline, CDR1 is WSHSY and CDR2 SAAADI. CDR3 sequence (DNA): TGCGCCAGCAGTGAGGCTACTGCGTCTGAGCAGTTCTTC. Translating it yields CASSEATASEQFF.

DNA of the CDR3: TGTGCCAGCAGTGTCAATCTCAGGGGGCCCCAAACCTATGGCTACACCTTC. Encoded protein: CASSVNLRGPQTYGYTF. The chain is built from TRBV27 and TRBJ1-2, with 8 nucleotides matching TRBD1. Germline-derived CDR1 and CDR2 are MNHEY and SMNVEV (reference sequence). The CDR3 consists of 17 residues. Trimming cost V 5 bases and J 4 bases; bases outside gene matches: 15.

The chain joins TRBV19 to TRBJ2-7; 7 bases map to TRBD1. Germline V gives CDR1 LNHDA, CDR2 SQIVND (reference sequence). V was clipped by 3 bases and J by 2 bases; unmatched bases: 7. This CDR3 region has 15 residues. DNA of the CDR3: TGTGCCAGTAGTATTTCCTCCCAGGGGGCCTACGAGCAGTACTTC. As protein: CASSISSQGAYEQYF.

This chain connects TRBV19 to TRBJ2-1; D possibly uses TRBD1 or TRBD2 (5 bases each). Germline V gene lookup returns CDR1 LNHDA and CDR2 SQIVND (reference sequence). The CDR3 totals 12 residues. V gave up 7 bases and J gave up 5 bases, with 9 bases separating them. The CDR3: CASTGRNNEQFF. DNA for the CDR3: TGTGCCAGTACAGGGAGAAACAATGAGCAGTTCTTC.

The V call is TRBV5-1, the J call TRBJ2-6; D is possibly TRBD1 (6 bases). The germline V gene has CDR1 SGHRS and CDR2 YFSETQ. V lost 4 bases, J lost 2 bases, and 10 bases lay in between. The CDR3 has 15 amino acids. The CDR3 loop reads CASSLQGTGANVLTF. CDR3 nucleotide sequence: TGCGCCAGCAGCCTACAGGGTACTGGGGCCAACGTCCTGACTTTC.

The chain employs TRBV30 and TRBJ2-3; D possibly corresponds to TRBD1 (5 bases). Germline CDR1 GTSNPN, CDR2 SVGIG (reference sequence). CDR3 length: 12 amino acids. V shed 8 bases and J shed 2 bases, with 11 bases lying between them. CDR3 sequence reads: CAQRGTTDTQYF. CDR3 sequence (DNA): TGTGCCCAAAGGGGAACCACAGATACGCAGTATTTT.

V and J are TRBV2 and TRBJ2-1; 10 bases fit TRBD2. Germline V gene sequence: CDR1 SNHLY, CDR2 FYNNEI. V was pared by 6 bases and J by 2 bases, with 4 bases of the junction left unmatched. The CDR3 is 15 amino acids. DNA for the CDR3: TGTGCCAGCAGCCCTACTAGCGGGGCCTACAATGAGCAGTTCTTC. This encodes CASSPTSGAYNEQFF.

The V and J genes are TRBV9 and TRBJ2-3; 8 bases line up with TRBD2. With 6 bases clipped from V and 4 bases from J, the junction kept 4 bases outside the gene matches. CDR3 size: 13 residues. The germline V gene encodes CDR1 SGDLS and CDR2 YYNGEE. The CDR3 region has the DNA TGTGCCAGCAAGTCGGGAGGGGCAGATACGCAGTATTTT. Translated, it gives CASKSGGADTQYF.

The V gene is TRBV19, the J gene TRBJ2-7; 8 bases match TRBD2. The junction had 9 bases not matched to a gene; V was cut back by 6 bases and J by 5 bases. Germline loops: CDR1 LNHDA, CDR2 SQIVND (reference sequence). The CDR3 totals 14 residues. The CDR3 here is CASRPRGGDHEQYF. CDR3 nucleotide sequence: TGTGCCAGTAGACCTCGGGGGGGAGACCACGAGCAGTACTTC.

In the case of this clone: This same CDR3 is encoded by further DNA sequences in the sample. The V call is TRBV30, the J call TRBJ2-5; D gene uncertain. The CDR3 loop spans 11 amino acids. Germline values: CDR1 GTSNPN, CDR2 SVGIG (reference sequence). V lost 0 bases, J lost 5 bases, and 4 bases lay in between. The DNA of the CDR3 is TGTGCCTGGAGTGTAATGGAGACCCAGTACTTC. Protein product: CAWSVMETQYF.

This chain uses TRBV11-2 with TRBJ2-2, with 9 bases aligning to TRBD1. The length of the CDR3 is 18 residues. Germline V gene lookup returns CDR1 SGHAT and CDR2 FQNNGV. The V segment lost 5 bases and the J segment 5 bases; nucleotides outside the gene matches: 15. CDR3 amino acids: CASSVRATGQGTTGELFF. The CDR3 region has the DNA TGTGCCAGCAGCGTCAGGGCCACCGGACAGGGGACGACCGGGGAGCTGTTTTTT. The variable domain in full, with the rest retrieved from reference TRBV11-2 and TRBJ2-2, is EAGVAQSPRYKIIEKRQSVAFWCNPISGHATLYWYQQILGQGPKLLIQFQNNGVVDDSQLPKDRFSAERLKGVDSTLKIQPAKLEDSAVYLCASSVRATGQGTTGELFFGEGSRLTVL.